Here is one T cell receptor (beta chain) with its context. Antigen unknown. As to time point: pretreatment peripheral blood. Each patient supplied 1 to 8 pretreatment and on-treatment samples. Repertoires were generated with immunoSEQ multiplex PCR, while TCRdb's copy carries only in-frame clones and drops some. The sample lists 70,000 or so clones; 90% were seen once. This sample was included in a study of PD-L1 blockade in urothelial cancer. Study summary: Blood underwent analysis 3 weeks (second dose) and 6 weeks after treatment began. Each blood sample yielded a median of around 130,000 T cells.

The CDR3 contains 16 residues. Broader study findings: Tumor-associated blood clones were expanded more by durable-benefit patients at 3 weeks.

The rearrangement joins TRBV21-1 to TRBJ2-1; no check of the table's D call, TRBD2, against the DNA was made. TRBV21-1 is a documented pseudogene. This clonotype was obtained from a man aged 65 to 85 with urothelial cancer. The material was PBMCs, obtained around atezolizumab (anti-PD-L1) treatment. The chain's CDR3 is CASSNLTSGSVNEQFF. The CDR3 DNA reads as TGTGCCAGCAGCAACCTAACTAGCGGGAGTGTGAATGAGCAGTTCTTC.